These 10 T cell receptor beta chains were sequenced from one sample in a study of T cell repertoires in aging, cancer and after chemotherapy. Amplification of TCR beta used genomic DNA extracted from peripheral blood. A mixed TRB-A/B primer pool amplified rearranged TRB by multiplex touch-down PCR. TCRdb re-called the multiplex PCR reads through MiXCR, storing one row per CDR3 protein. The table has a few thousand distinct CDR3 sequences, about three fifths seen once. The source material was blood. These receptor sequences come from a human donor with a solid tumor.

The CDR3 protein is CASRRTGRNQPQHF. The CDR3 DNA is TGTGCCAGCCGAAGGACAGGGCGCAATCAGCCCCAGCATTTT. The chain recombines TRBV6-5 with TRBJ1-5; TRBD1 matches 8 bases. Germline V gives CDR1 MNHEY, CDR2 SVGAGI. V dropped 8 bases and J dropped 2; count of bases not matched to a gene: 5. The CDR3 extends over 14 amino acids.

The rearrangement joins TRBV18 to TRBJ2-7; TRBD1 is a possible D gene (5 bases). The ends were cut back, 2 bases at V and 6 bases at J, with 14 bases in the middle. CDR3 length: 14 amino acids. Germline V lookup: CDR1 KGHSH, CDR2 LQKENI. CDR3 loop: CASSPDPTAPEQYF. CDR3 DNA: TGTGCCAGCTCACCAGATCCGACAGCCCCCGAGCAGTACTTC.

The CDR3 region has the DNA TGTGCCAGCAGCCAAGATAGGAGCAGTTATCAGCCCCAGCATTTT. Translating gives CASSQDRSSYQPQHF. This chain connects TRBV4-2 to TRBJ1-5; D uncertain. V dropped 0 bases and J dropped 5 bases, with 11 bases sitting between them. The germline gives CDR1 LGHNA, CDR2 YNFKEQ. This CDR3 has 15 residues.

The chain combines TRBV20-1 with TRBJ2-1, with 13 bases identical to TRBD2. Germline V CDR1 and CDR2: DFQATT, SNEGSKA (reference sequence). V trimming: 6 bases; J trimming: 14 bases; junction bases outside the gene matches: 22. The CDR3 spans 17 residues. For the CDR3, the DNA is TGCAGTGCGAACGACGGGAGGACGACTAGCGGGAGGAACATGGAGTTCTTC. Its translation is CSANDGRTTSGRNMEFF.

The chain joins TRBV19 to TRBJ2-1; TRBD2 is a possible D gene (5 bases). CDR3 length equals 15 residues. Germline loops: CDR1 LNHDA, CDR2 SQIVND (reference sequence). With 3 bases removed from V and 6 bases from J, the gap between germline ends came to 15 bases. Here the CDR3 reads CASSISRVMVNEQFF. The CDR3 DNA is TGTGCCAGTAGTATCTCGCGGGTAATGGTCAATGAGCAGTTCTTC.

The CDR3 protein is CASSYRDDTEAFF. The CDR3 coding sequence is TGTGCCAGCAGTTACCGGGACGACACTGAAGCTTTCTTT. The chain combines TRBV6-6 with TRBJ1-1, with a weak D call TRBD1 (5 bases). The CDR3 sequence is 13 residues long. The ends were cut back, 2 bases at V and 3 bases at J, with 7 bases in the middle. CDR1 is MNHNY and CDR2 is SVGAGI in the germline V gene (reference sequence).

The rearrangement uses TRBV29-1 and TRBJ2-5, with D possibly matching TRBD1 (6 bases). The CDR3 sequence is 13 residues long. The V end lost 7 bases, the J end lost 3 bases, and 15 bases lay between the germline ends. CDR1 and CDR2 (germline): SQVTM, ANQGSEA. CDR3 nucleotides: TGCAGCGGGGCTACAGGGATAGAAGAGACCCAGTACTTC. Its translation is CSGATGIEETQYF.

This chain joins TRBV27 and TRBJ2-7, with TRBD1 matching 8 bases. Per the germline V gene, CDR1 is MNHEY and CDR2 is SMNVEV (reference sequence). V was clipped by 6 bases and J by 2 bases; unmatched bases: 12. CDR3 length: 16 amino acids. CDR3 DNA sequence: TGTGCCAGCAGGTACACCGGGCCACAGGGGGCCTACGAGCAGTACTTC. Translated: CASRYTGPQGAYEQYF.

The V gene is TRBV12-3 or TRBV12-4, the J gene TRBJ2-7; maybe TRBD2 (5 bases). V was pared by 5 bases and J by 6 bases, with 14 bases between. The length of the CDR3 is 13 residues. The CDR3 region has the DNA TGTGCCAGCAGTACGGTTGGCGGAGGCGAGCAGTACTTC. Translated: CASSTVGGGEQYF.

The chain recombines TRBV6-2 or TRBV6-3 with TRBJ2-2, with D tentatively TRBD2 (5 bases). The V gene's germline CDR1 is MNHEY and CDR2 SVGEGT. The V end lost 5 bases, the J end lost 0 bases, and 13 bases lay between the germline ends. This CDR3 has 16 residues. The CDR3 DNA sequence: TGTGCCAGCAGTCAAGAGAGGGCCCCGAACACCGGGGAGCTGTTTTTT. Translation gives CASSQERAPNTGELFF.